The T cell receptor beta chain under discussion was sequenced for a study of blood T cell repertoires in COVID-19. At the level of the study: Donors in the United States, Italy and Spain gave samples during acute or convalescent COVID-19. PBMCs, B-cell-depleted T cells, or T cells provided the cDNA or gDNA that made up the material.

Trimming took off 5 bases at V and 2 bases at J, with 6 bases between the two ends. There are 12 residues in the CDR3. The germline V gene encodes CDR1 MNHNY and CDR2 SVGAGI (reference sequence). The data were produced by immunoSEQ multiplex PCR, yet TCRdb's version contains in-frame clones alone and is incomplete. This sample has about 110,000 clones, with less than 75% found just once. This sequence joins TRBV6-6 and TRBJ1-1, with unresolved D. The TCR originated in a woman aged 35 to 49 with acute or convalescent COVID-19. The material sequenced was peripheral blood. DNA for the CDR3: TGTGCCAGCAGTGTGGCCAACACTGAAGCTTTCTTT. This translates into CASSVANTEAFF.